The 27 T cell receptor beta chains presented below share a single source sample, sequenced in a study of response to subunit inactivated influenza vaccine. Each CDR3 protein gets one entry after TCRdb re-called the RT-PCR reads with MiXCR. The table includes 710,000 or so distinct CDR3 sequences, 15% to 19% detected once. Sequenced here: PBMCs from blood, sampled less than 13 days after vaccination. Source of these receptors: a man aged 50 or older who received an inactivated influenza vaccine.

The CDR3 DNA is TGTGCCAGCTCACCCGGGACGGCAGAGACCCAGTACTTC. Protein sequence: CASSPGTAETQYF. The chain carries TRBV18 and TRBJ2-5, with D perhaps being TRBD1 or TRBD2 (5 bases each). The length of the CDR3 is 13 residues. Germline V gene data show CDR1 as KGHSH and CDR2 as LQKENI. V was shortened by 3 bases and J by 4 bases, with 9 bases between the two germline ends.

This sequence joins TRBV5-1 and TRBJ2-1; 7 nucleotides align to TRBD1. Germline loops: CDR1 SGHRS, CDR2 YFSETQ. CDR3 length: 16 amino acids. V trimming: 2 bases; J trimming: 3 bases; junction bases outside the gene matches: 8. DNA for the CDR3: TGCGCCAGCAGCTTAGAACCGGGACAGCACTACAATGAGCAGTTCTTC. This sequence encodes CASSLEPGQHYNEQFF. The variable domain in full, with the rest retrieved from reference TRBV5-1 and TRBJ2-1, is KAGVTQTPRYLIKTRGQQVTLSCSPISGHRSVSWYQQTPGQGLQFLFEYFSETQRNKGNFPGRFSGRQFSNSRSEMNVSTLELGDSALYLCASSLEPGQHYNEQFFGPGTRLTVL.

This clonotype was detected only a few times. The chain couples TRBV7-2 to TRBJ1-2; D perhaps matches TRBD1 (5 bases). Trimming took 4 bases from V and 4 from J, leaving 10 bases between them. From germline, CDR1 is SGHTA and CDR2 FQGNSA. CDR3 length: 13 residues. Here the CDR3 DNA reads TGTGCCAGCAGCTCAGGGATCTTCTATGGCTACACCTTC. Amino acid sequence: CASSSGIFYGYTF.

The chain uses TRBV20-1 and TRBJ2-1; 9 bases line up with TRBD1. V gave up 1 base and J gave up 3 bases; unmatched junction bases: 4. Germline CDR1 DFQATT, CDR2 SNEGSKA (reference sequence). This CDR3 has 15 residues. This chain's CDR3 is CSARGQGGLYNEQFF. The CDR3 nucleotides are TGCAGTGCTAGAGGACAGGGGGGGCTCTACAATGAGCAGTTCTTC.

This clonotype was recorded a few times. This chain links TRBV29-1 with TRBJ2-5; 7 bases agree with TRBD1. The CDR3 has 14 residues. V was clipped by 6 bases and J by 3 bases; unmatched bases: 10. CDR1 is SQVTM and CDR2 is ANQGSEA in the germline V gene. The chain's CDR3 is CSVRGTATKETQYF. The CDR3 DNA reads as TGCAGCGTGCGAGGGACAGCGACCAAAGAGACCCAGTACTTC. Using reference TRBV29-1 and TRBJ2-5 for the parts outside the CDR3, the full variable domain is SAVISQKPSRDICQRGTSLTIQCQVDSQVTMMFWYRQQPGQSLTLIATANQGSEATYESGFVIDKFPISRPNLTFSTLTVSNMSPEDSSIYLCSVRGTATKETQYFGPGTRLLVL.

On this clonotype itself: Since a much larger clone is just one base distant, this may be a read error. This sequence joins TRBV11-1 and TRBJ1-3, with D possibly TRBD1 on 5 matching bases. This CDR3 is 14 amino acids long. Germline V CDR1 and CDR2: SGHAT, FQDESV (reference sequence). Trimming removed 0 bases at V and 3 bases at J, with 6 bases between. CDR3 bases: TGTGCCAGCAGCTTAGCGACAGTTGGAAACACCATATATTTT. It yields the protein CASSLATVGNTIYF.

The CDR3 DNA sequence: TGTGCCAGCTCACGGCCCGGGACGGATGATGAAAAACTGTTTTTT. This codes for CASSRPGTDDEKLFF. The chain couples TRBV18 to TRBJ1-4, with D maybe TRBD1 (5 bases). The V and J ends lost 4 bases and 6 bases respectively, with 15 bases between them. Germline assignment: CDR1 KGHSH and CDR2 LQKENI. This CDR3 contains 15 residues.

The V gene is TRBV12-3 or TRBV12-4, the J gene TRBJ2-2; D remains ambiguous. This CDR3 is built from 15 residues. V was trimmed by 5 bases and J by 1 base, leaving 11 bases between them. The CDR3 DNA reads TGTGCCAGCAGTCGGGTAACCAGGAACACCGGGGAGCTGTTTTTT. It codes for CASSRVTRNTGELFF.

This chain uses TRBV12-3 or TRBV12-4 with TRBJ2-7, with D maybe TRBD1 (6 bases). The germline V and J ends were trimmed by 4 bases and 3 bases, with 16 bases remaining between them. The CDR3 spans 15 residues. The chain's CDR3 is CASSYRQATVYEQYF. CDR3 in DNA: TGTGCCAGCAGTTATAGACAGGCTACTGTCTACGAGCAGTACTTC.

The chain links TRBV12-5 to TRBJ1-1; 7 bases agree with TRBD1. CDR1 and CDR2 from the germline V gene are LGHNT and FRNRAP. This CDR3 has 17 amino acids. V trimming: 1 base; J trimming: 6 bases; junction bases outside the gene matches: 14. This CDR3 is CASGLAPPGQSFAEAFF. CDR3 nucleotides: TGTGCTAGTGGTTTGGCCCCTCCGGGACAGTCGTTCGCTGAAGCTTTCTTT.

V is TRBV19 and J is TRBJ2-5, with a possible D match to TRBD1 (5 bases). Germline CDR1 LNHDA, CDR2 SQIVND (reference sequence). The CDR3 length is 14 residues. Trimming shortened V by 6 bases and J by 7 bases, and 18 bases separated the two germline ends. The CDR3 region has the DNA TGTGCCAGTAGCGATCAAAAAGGGGTTGCGACCCAGTACTTC. Its translation: CASSDQKGVATQYF.

This clonotype was observed a handful of times. The gene calls are TRBV7-8 and TRBJ2-7; no firm D call. The CDR3 spans 14 residues. V gave up 5 bases and J gave up 0 bases, with 11 bases separating them. Per the germline V gene, CDR1 is SGHVS and CDR2 is FQNEAQ. The DNA for the CDR3 is TGTGCCAGCAGCCCCGGACGGCTCTCCTACGAGCAGTACTTC. Translating it yields CASSPGRLSYEQYF.

This clonotype was recorded at least ten times. The chain links TRBV4-3 to TRBJ2-1; perhaps D is TRBD1 or TRBD2 (5 bases each). The germline V gene has CDR1 LGHNA and CDR2 YSLEER. The V and J ends lost 1 base and 0 bases respectively, with 10 bases between them. The CDR3 loop spans 16 amino acids. The CDR3 sequence is CASSQGDQSSYNEQFF. The CDR3 DNA is TGCGCCAGCAGCCAAGGGGACCAGAGCTCCTACAATGAGCAGTTCTTC.

Many counts were recorded for this clonotype. The J gene is TRBJ2-1, the V gene TRBV20-1; maybe TRBD2 (6 bases). Germline V lookup: CDR1 DFQATT, CDR2 SNEGSKA (reference sequence). V was trimmed by 5 bases and J by 10 bases, leaving 24 bases between them. The CDR3 loop spans 15 amino acids. The DNA of the CDR3 is TGCAGTGCTCTAGCGACAGCTTTGGGTACTTTAGAGCAGTTCTTC. Translation gives CSALATALGTLEQFF.

A few counts support this clonotype. J is TRBJ2-3 and V is TRBV7-2, with 7 bases identical to TRBD2. V lost 2 bases and J lost 5; bases outside the gene matches: 7. Germline CDR1 reads SGHTA; CDR2 reads FQGNSA. The CDR3 contains 15 residues. The CDR3 loop reads CASSLQSGVIDTQYF. CDR3 coding DNA: TGTGCCAGCAGCTTACAAAGCGGGGTTATAGATACGCAGTATTTT.

The chain employs TRBV6-2 or TRBV6-3 and TRBJ2-3, with D possibly being TRBD2 (6 bases). Germline CDR1 and CDR2: MNHEY and SVGEGT. Trimming removed 0 bases from V and 0 bases from J, with 25 bases in between. This CDR3 has 21 amino acids. This chain's CDR3 is CASSYSSFAGRSWWSTDTQYF. In nucleotides, the CDR3 is TGTGCCAGCAGTTACTCATCATTCGCCGGGAGAAGCTGGTGGAGCACAGATACGCAGTATTTT.

This CDR3 is CAWSQDGKETQYF. The DNA for the CDR3 is TGTGCCTGGAGTCAGGATGGAAAAGAGACCCAGTACTTC. This chain joins TRBV30 and TRBJ2-5; D is undetermined. Looked up from germline, CDR1 is GTSNPN and CDR2 is SVGIG (reference sequence). The CDR3 is 13 amino acids. Deletions cut 2 bases from V and 3 bases from J, with 10 bases between.

This clonotype was detected many times. This chain uses TRBV5-1 with TRBJ2-3; D tentatively reads TRBD1 or TRBD2 (5 bases each). The V gene lost 0 bases and the J gene lost 1 base, with 6 bases spanning the gap. CDR1 is SGHRS, CDR2 YFSETQ, per germline. The CDR3 runs to 14 residues. CDR3 protein: CASSLGDRTDTQYF. The CDR3 DNA reads as TGCGCCAGCAGCTTGGGGGACCGCACAGATACGCAGTATTTT. The full variable domain, its missing parts supplied by reference TRBV5-1 and TRBJ2-3, is KAGVTQTPRYLIKTRGQQVTLSCSPISGHRSVSWYQQTPGQGLQFLFEYFSETQRNKGNFPGRFSGRQFSNSRSEMNVSTLELGDSALYLCASSLGDRTDTQYFGPGTRLTVL.

The chain is built from TRBV20-1 and TRBJ1-5; D may be TRBD1 (6 bases). CDR1 is DFQATT and CDR2 is SNEGSKA in the germline V gene (reference sequence). V gave up 5 bases and J gave up 4 bases, with 15 bases separating them. The CDR3 covers 14 residues. CDR3: CSAGARTENQPQHF. CDR3 nucleotides: TGCAGTGCTGGGGCCCGGACAGAGAATCAGCCCCAGCATTTT.

There are a few counts of this clonotype. The chain has TRBV5-6 and TRBJ2-7; the D is unclear. Trimming left V 0 bases short and J 3 bases short, with 10 bases between. Germline V gene lookup returns CDR1 SGHDT and CDR2 YYEEEE. The CDR3 spans 14 residues. CDR3 sequence reads: CASSLGPALYEQYF. The CDR3 nucleotides are TGTGCCAGCAGCTTGGGGCCAGCCCTCTACGAGCAGTACTTC.

This clonotype was counted only a few times. The chain recombines TRBV12-3 or TRBV12-4 with TRBJ2-1, with 7 bases matching TRBD1. Trimming removed 3 bases from V and 6 bases from J; junction bases left unmatched: 17. The CDR3 is made up of 18 amino acids. In nucleotides, the CDR3 is TGTGCCAGCAGTTTGGGCCCCATCTGGGGTTGGGACAGCAATGAGCAGTTCTTC. Its protein product is CASSLGPIWGWDSNEQFF.

In DNA form, the CDR3 reads TGCGCCAGCAGCCAAGATATTCCCTTCGGGGAGCTGTTTTTT. It is translated as CASSQDIPFGELFF. This chain links TRBV4-3 with TRBJ2-2; D is undetermined. V lost 0 bases and J lost 7, with 9 bases in between. CDR3 size: 14 residues. Germline values: CDR1 LGHNA, CDR2 YSLEER.

Many counts were recorded for this clonotype. This chain connects TRBV7-9 to TRBJ1-5, with 7 bases that match TRBD1. Germline loops: CDR1 SEHNR, CDR2 FQNEAQ (reference sequence). This CDR3 comprises 14 residues. V was clipped by 1 base and J by 5 bases; unmatched bases: 2. CDR3 in DNA: TGTGCCAGCAGCTTAGGCCAGGGGGATCAGCCCCAGCATTTT. Residues: CASSLGQGDQPQHF.

V gene TRBV12-3 or TRBV12-4 combines with J gene TRBJ1-1; no definite D call. The V and J ends lost 7 bases and 4 bases respectively, with 19 bases between them. The CDR3 is 15 amino acids. CDR3 protein: CASTLPGRVSTEAFF. The CDR3 coding sequence is TGTGCCAGCACCTTACCAGGACGGGTAAGCACTGAAGCTTTCTTT.

This clonotype was counted many times. The V gene is TRBV10-3, the J gene TRBJ2-7; 8 bases fit TRBD2. The junction had 7 bases not matched to a gene; V was cut back by 6 bases and J by 3 bases. Germline V gene lookup returns CDR1 ENHRY and CDR2 SYGVKD. The CDR3 is 14 residues long. The DNA of the CDR3 is TGTGCCATCAGCCCCTCGGCGGGGGGCTACGAGCAGTACTTC. It translates to CAISPSAGGYEQYF.

This sequence joins TRBV18 and TRBJ2-7, with 9 bases aligning to TRBD2. CDR1 and CDR2 (germline): KGHSH, LQKENI. The CDR3 runs 15 residues. V was clipped by 3 bases and J by 7 bases; unmatched bases: 10. Here the CDR3 reads CASSPLREGLGEQYF. For the CDR3, the DNA is TGTGCCAGCTCACCCTTGCGGGAGGGCCTCGGGGAGCAGTACTTC.

The V and J genes are TRBV9 and TRBJ2-1; D is unresolved. Germline lookup yields CDR1 SGDLS and CDR2 YYNGEE. This CDR3 has 15 residues. Trimming removed 0 bases from V and 7 bases from J, with 14 bases in between. In DNA form, the CDR3 reads TGTGCCAGCAGCGTAGCTCTCGCCGTTAGTAATGAGCAGTTCTTC. It specifies CASSVALAVSNEQFF.